This TCR beta chain is from a study of blood T cell repertoires in COVID-19. Across the study: Samples representing acute and convalescent COVID-19 were sourced from the United States, Italy and Spain.

V lost 1 base and J 4 bases, leaving 13 bases between the germline ends. There are 15 residues in the CDR3. Germline V CDR1 and CDR2: SGHTA, FQGNSA. This clone has at least ten counts. Sequencing was performed with immunoSEQ multiplex PCR; in TCRdb, only in-frame clones are kept and a portion is missing. The repertoire holds about 200,000 clones, with around nine tenths as singletons. Cohorts were based on clinical histories the participants reported. The rearrangement uses TRBV7-2 and TRBJ1-1, with D possibly TRBD1 on 5 matching bases. The TCR sequence derives from a woman aged 25 to 39 who had been exposed to COVID-19. Input material: PBMCs or T cells enriched from blood (not recorded which). CDR3 sequence (DNA): TGTGCCAGCAGCTTAGTTTGGACATCTGGCACTGAAGCTTTCTTT. Its translation is CASSLVWTSGTEAFF.